The 19 T cell receptor beta chains below were found in one sample sequenced in a study of identical twins (dated by TCRdb to the mid-2010s). Library generation was performed with 5' RACE. TCRdb records Illumina HiSeq 2000 as the sequencer. The public reads were quality trimmed at Q25 with fastp and then assembled into clones with MiXCR by TCRdb, keeping productive beta chains. Each entry is one CDR3 protein sequence, shown with its most common DNA and genes. The sample profile shows 1.5 million or so distinct CDR3 sequences; around 29% of them were found once. The ten largest clones take up around 0.25% of the sample. Sequences were obtained from cord blood. Receptors were obtained from a newborn girl in good health.

This clonotype was recorded many times. V and J are TRBV6-5 and TRBJ2-1; 7 bases line up with TRBD1. Germline loops: CDR1 MNHEY, CDR2 SVGAGI. V lost 3 bases and J lost 4; bases outside the gene matches: 12. The CDR3 consists of 17 residues. Here the CDR3 reads CASSYNGARGLYNEQFF. The CDR3 DNA sequence: TGTGCCAGCAGTTATAACGGAGCAAGGGGGCTGTACAATGAGCAGTTCTTC.

The J gene is TRBJ1-4, the V gene TRBV6-5; D may be TRBD1 (5 bases). The CDR3 runs 14 residues. The germline V gene encodes CDR1 MNHEY and CDR2 SVGAGI. V was pared by 6 bases and J by 4 bases, with 12 bases between. The CDR3 loop is CASRRGRRNEKLFF. The CDR3 DNA reads as TGTGCCAGCAGACGGGGACGGCGTAATGAAAAACTGTTTTTT.

This clonotype was counted ten times or more. The chain links TRBV29-1 to TRBJ1-2; TRBD1 aligns across 8 bases. Germline CDR1 SQVTM, CDR2 ANQGSEA. Trimming at V came to 4 bases and at J to 6 bases, leaving 4 bases not matched to a gene. The CDR3 runs to 12 residues. The CDR3 here is CSVGDRGDGYTF. Here the CDR3 DNA reads TGCAGCGTTGGCGACAGGGGCGATGGCTACACCTTC.

The table lists this clonotype with a count of one. V and J are TRBV20-1 and TRBJ1-4; TRBD1 matches at 9 bases. The CDR3 sequence is 14 residues long. Germline assignment: CDR1 DFQATT and CDR2 SNEGSKA (reference sequence). V lost 6 bases to trimming and J lost 2 bases; unmatched junction nucleotides: 4. In DNA, the CDR3 is TGCAGTGCCTACAGGGGGCCGACTAATGAAAAACTGTTTTTT. Amino acids: CSAYRGPTNEKLFF.

This clonotype has just a few counts. This chain joins TRBV10-3 and TRBJ2-1; the D gene could be TRBD1 or TRBD2 (5 bases each). Germline CDR1 ENHRY, CDR2 SYGVKD. Trimming pared 6 bases from V and 3 bases from J, leaving 6 bases between. This CDR3 has 12 amino acids. CDR3 DNA sequence: TGTGCCATCAGGGGGGTCTACAATGAGCAGTTCTTC. It specifies CAIRGVYNEQFF.

This rearrangement joins TRBV9 to TRBJ2-3; 9 bases match TRBD2. Germline trimming cut 3 bases from V and 4 bases from J; bases unmatched to any gene: 9. The CDR3 is 16 amino acids. Germline lookup yields CDR1 SGDLS and CDR2 YYNGEE. The CDR3 bases are TGTGCCAGCAGCGCCCGCGGGGGGGCCTATCCAGATACGCAGTATTTT. Translation: CASSARGGAYPDTQYF.

The table lists this clonotype with a few counts. For the CDR3, the DNA is TGCGCCAGCAGTGAATCAGGGCAGGGACAGAACATTCAGTACTTC. It translates to CASSESGQGQNIQYF. The V and J genes are TRBV10-1 and TRBJ2-4; 7 bases map to TRBD1. Germline V lookup: CDR1 WNHNN, CDR2 SYGVQD (reference sequence). The length of the CDR3 is 15 residues. V dropped 3 bases and J dropped 7; count of bases not matched to a gene: 9.

The rearrangement uses TRBV5-1 and TRBJ1-6; D is undetermined. This CDR3 contains 15 residues. CDR1 and CDR2 from the germline V gene are SGHRS and YFSETQ. Trimming took 0 bases from V and 4 from J, leaving 8 bases between them. This CDR3 is CASSLVPGYNSPLHF. As DNA, the CDR3 is TGCGCCAGCAGCTTGGTTCCCGGGTATAATTCACCCCTCCACTTT. The full variable domain, rest sourced from reference TRBV5-1 and TRBJ1-6, is KAGVTQTPRYLIKTRGQQVTLSCSPISGHRSVSWYQQTPGQGLQFLFEYFSETQRNKGNFPGRFSGRQFSNSRSEMNVSTLELGDSALYLCASSLVPGYNSPLHFGNGTRLTVT.

The rearrangement joins TRBV28 to TRBJ2-3, with D possibly matching TRBD1 (6 bases). This CDR3 comprises 15 residues. Trimming cost V 2 bases and J 2 bases, with 11 bases left between them. Germline lookup yields CDR1 MDHEN and CDR2 SYDVKM. CDR3: CASSLVGAPTDTQYF. Written as DNA, the CDR3 is TGTGCCAGCAGTTTAGTGGGGGCTCCCACAGATACGCAGTATTTT.

This clonotype appeared many times. The chain joins TRBV10-3 to TRBJ2-1; TRBD2 agrees at 8 bases. The germline V gene encodes CDR1 ENHRY and CDR2 SYGVKD. The V segment lost 7 bases and the J segment 0 bases; nucleotides outside the gene matches: 8. The length of the CDR3 is 16 residues. This CDR3 reads CAITRSGAGSYNEQFF. CDR3 nucleotides: TGTGCCATCACCCGTAGCGGGGCGGGCTCCTACAATGAGCAGTTCTTC.

The chain has TRBV12-3 or TRBV12-4 and TRBJ1-1, with 7 bases identical to TRBD1. CDR3 length equals 15 residues. The J segment lost 1 base and the V segment lost 5 bases, leaving 7 bases of the junction unmatched. CDR3 sequence (DNA): TGTGCCAGCAGTCCCTACAGGGGAGCGAACACTGAAGCTTTCTTT. Translation: CASSPYRGANTEAFF.

A few counts support this clonotype. The rearrangement links TRBV6-1 to TRBJ2-3; 7 bases align to TRBD2. With V trimmed by 3 bases and J by 3 bases, 3 bases remained unmatched. The CDR3 has 14 residues. The germline V gene encodes CDR1 MNHNS and CDR2 SASEGT. The CDR3 loop reads CASSDRGETDTQYF. In nucleotides, the CDR3 is TGTGCCAGCAGTGACCGGGGGGAAACAGATACGCAGTATTTT.

This clonotype was seen a few times. V usage is TRBV11-2 and J usage is TRBJ2-1; 9 nucleotides match TRBD2. CDR1 is SGHAT and CDR2 is FQNNGV in the germline V gene. The CDR3 is 15 residues long. J lost 7 bases, V lost 4 bases, and 8 bases had no gene match. The CDR3 spells CASSSTRGGLNEQFF. The CDR3 nucleotides are TGTGCCAGCAGCTCAACGCGGGGGGGCCTGAATGAGCAGTTCTTC.

This chain uses TRBV28 with TRBJ2-3, with D perhaps being TRBD1 or TRBD2 (5 bases each). V was pared by 6 bases and J by 5 bases, with 21 bases between. Germline CDR1 MDHEN, CDR2 SYDVKM. This CDR3 has 16 amino acids. The CDR3 protein is CASSNVGRARGDTQYF. CDR3 sequence (DNA): TGTGCCAGCAGCAACGTGGGGCGGGCCCGGGGAGATACGCAGTATTTT.

The chain uses TRBV18 and TRBJ2-3, with 7 bases aligning to TRBD1. The V gene's germline CDR1 is KGHSH and CDR2 LQKENI. J gave up 1 base and V 3 bases, and 7 bases lay outside the gene matches. This CDR3 is built from 16 residues. The CDR3 region is CASSPVTGSRTDTQYF. CDR3 in DNA: TGTGCCAGCTCACCCGTGACAGGGTCCCGCACAGATACGCAGTATTTT.

In this sample, this clonotype turned up many times. The CDR3 sequence is CASSLLRGRIALAKNIQYF. The CDR3 nucleotides are TGTGCCAGCAGCTTACTCAGGGGGCGCATTGCCCTAGCCAAAAACATTCAGTACTTC. This sequence joins TRBV7-2 and TRBJ2-4, with 8 bases matching TRBD1. Germline V CDR1 and CDR2: SGHTA, FQGNSA. This CDR3 comprises 19 residues. Trimming took 2 bases from V and 0 from J; bases not matched to a gene: 12.

The chain has TRBV5-4 and TRBJ2-3; 13 positions agree with TRBD2. The V gene end was trimmed by 4 bases and the J gene end by 1 base; junction bases not matched to a gene: 12. The CDR3 has 19 residues. CDR1 is SGHNT, CDR2 YYREEE, per germline (reference sequence). The CDR3 DNA reads as TGTGCCAGCAGCAAACAAACTAGCGGGGGGGCCTTTGGCACAGATACGCAGTATTTT. Translation gives CASSKQTSGGAFGTDTQYF.

This clonotype has at least ten counts. The chain joins TRBV25-1 to TRBJ2-7; D possibly corresponds to TRBD2 (6 bases). The CDR3 has 15 residues. Trimming pared 3 bases from V and 3 bases from J, leaving 15 bases between. The V gene's germline CDR1 is MGHDK and CDR2 SYGVNS. CDR3 amino acids: CASSEGGKRNYEQYF. The CDR3 DNA is TGTGCCAGCAGTGAGGGGGGTAAGAGGAACTACGAGCAGTACTTC.

The chain combines TRBV9 with TRBJ1-1, with D uncertain. The CDR3 sequence is 14 residues long. Trimming pared 4 bases from V and 2 bases from J, leaving 12 bases between. Germline-derived CDR1 and CDR2 are SGDLS and YYNGEE. The CDR3 DNA sequence: TGTGCCAGCAGCCCCCGACACCCCAACACTGAAGCTTTCTTT. Its translation is CASSPRHPNTEAFF.